This record covers a single T cell receptor beta chain. This sample was included in a study of blood T cell repertoires in COVID-19. Study-level background: Material from acute and convalescent COVID-19 was sourced from the United States, Italy and Spain. Sources were T cells, B-cell-depleted T cells, or PBMCs; the material itself was cDNA or gDNA.

The CDR3 sequence is 14 residues long. The J segment lost 3 bases and the V segment lost 3 bases, leaving 7 bases of the junction unmatched. The germline V gene has CDR1 DFQATT and CDR2 SNEGSKA (reference sequence). The protocol was immunoSEQ multiplex PCR, while the TCRdb copy is restricted to in-frame clones and leaves out a portion. The table includes roughly 290,000 clones, around 87% detected once. The V gene is TRBV20-1, the J gene TRBJ2-7; TRBD1 matches 8 bases. Sequences were obtained from peripheral blood. This clonotype was obtained from a woman aged 45-60 years who had recovered from COVID-19. In nucleotides, the CDR3 is TGCAGTGCTAGTGCAGGGGGCAGGGACTACGAGCAGTACTTC. Translation gives CSASAGGRDYEQYF.